This is a list of T cell receptor beta chains from one sample in a study of T cell clones after liver transplantation. This table comes from immunoSEQ multiplex PCR, and its TCRdb copy is limited to in-frame clones, with some not included. The sample lists around 80,000 clones, roughly 80% occurring once. Sample: CD4+ T cells from blood, taken approximately 3.5 years after liver transplant. Receptors originate from a human patient who received a liver transplant. Some T cells may arise from the graft donor. Both conserved end residues are part of each CDR3. D genes are given only for firm matches. Some rows mark clone size as missing; the rest say once, few, many or name a class of expanded clone.

d_gene | abundance | j_gene | v_gene | CDR3aa | CDR3nt
. | . | TRBJ1-2 | TRBV25-1 | CASSEFEENYGYTF | TGTGCCAGCAGTGAATTTGAGGAAAACTATGGCTACACCTTC
. | . | TRBJ2-4 | TRBV29-1 | CSVVSTGGGDKNIQYF | TGCAGCGTAGTTAGCACAGGGGGGGGTGACAAAAACATTCAGTACTTC
TRBD1 | . | TRBJ1-1 | TRBV2 | CASNYRGGTEAFF | TGTGCCAGCAATTACAGGGGTGGCACTGAAGCTTTCTTT
. | . | TRBJ2-7 | TRBV20-1 | CSARLVYEQYF | TGCAGTGCTCGCTTAGTCTACGAGCAGTACTTC
TRBD2 | . | TRBJ2-3 | TRBV5-1 | CASSLPTSGTQYF | TGCGCCAGCAGCCTACCGACTAGCGGTACGCAGTATTTT
. | . | TRBJ1-3 | TRBV27 | CASSFSKSSGNTIYF | TGTGCCAGCAGTTTCAGTAAGAGTTCTGGAAACACCATATATTTT
. | once | TRBJ1-4 | TRBV5-1 | CASSWAGTTNEKLFF | TGCGCCAGCAGCTGGGCAGGGACAACTAATGAAAAACTGTTTTTT
. | . | TRBJ1-2 | TRBV9 | CASSVLDSLGYTF | TGTGCCAGCAGCGTCTTAGACAGCCTGGGCTACACCTTC
. | few | TRBJ1-4 | TRBV5-1 | CASSTSRGEKLFF | TGCGCCAGCAGCACCTCTCGAGGTGAAAAACTGTTTTTT
TRBD1 | . | TRBJ2-5 | TRBV5-6 | CASSRTGDETQYF | TGTGCCAGTTCCCGGACAGGGGACGAGACCCAGTACTTC
TRBD1 | . | TRBJ1-1 | TRBV7-2 | CASSSTGVATEAFF | TGTGCCAGCAGCTCCACAGGGGTAGCGACTGAAGCTTTCTTT
TRBD1 | few | TRBJ2-4 | TRBV28 | CASSDRDKNIQYF | TGTGCCAGCAGTGACAGGGACAAAAACATTCAGTACTTC
. | . | TRBJ1-2 | TRBV9 | CASSPYGPAGYTF | TGTGCCAGCAGCCCCTACGGGCCCGCGGGCTACACCTTC
TRBD2 | . | TRBJ2-3 | TRBV10-3 | CAITAGVTDTQYF | TGTGCCATCACAGCGGGAGTCACAGATACGCAGTATTTT
. | . | TRBJ2-1 | TRBV28 | CASRTQGLSYNEQFF | TGTGCCAGCAGGACCCAGGGGCTTTCCTACAATGAGCAGTTCTTC
TRBD2 | . | TRBJ2-7 | TRBV28 | CASNELGTTTYEQYF | TGTGCCAGCAACGAACTCGGGACTACCACCTACGAGCAGTACTTC
TRBD1 | . | TRBJ2-3 | TRBV5-8 | CASSIGTGFADTQYF | TGTGCCAGCAGCATCGGGACAGGGTTCGCAGATACGCAGTATTTT
TRBD2 | . | TRBJ2-1 | TRBV4-1 | CASSQARTSGGYNEQFF | TGCGCCAGCAGCCAAGCCCGGACTAGCGGGGGGTACAATGAGCAGTTCTTC
. | . | TRBJ2-3 | TRBV5-1 | CASSLSQGSDTQYF | TGCGCCAGCAGCTTGAGCCAGGGATCAGATACGCAGTATTTT
. | . | TRBJ1-4 | TRBV5-1 | CASRRTRDGEKLFF | TGCGCCAGCAGGCGGACCCGAGACGGTGAAAAACTGTTTTTT
. | . | TRBJ2-7 | TRBV28 | CASIERGRVHEQYF | TGTGCCAGCATCGAGAGGGGGAGAGTCCACGAGCAGTACTTC
. | few | TRBJ1-1 | TRBV7-8 | CASSQARRLNTEAFF | TGTGCCAGCAGCCAGGCGCGCCGATTGAACACTGAAGCTTTCTTT
. | . | TRBJ2-2 | TRBV27 | CASSWTTVNTGELFF | TGTGCCAGCAGTTGGACCACCGTGAACACCGGGGAGCTGTTTTTT
TRBD1 | . | TRBJ1-3 | TRBV2 | CASGQQGAAGNTIYF | TGTGCCAGCGGACAACAGGGGGCGGCTGGAAACACCATATATTTT
. | . | TRBJ2-7 | TRBV9 | CASSAQGAYEQYF | TGTGCCAGCAGCGCACAGGGAGCCTACGAGCAGTACTTC
. | . | TRBJ1-2 | TRBV13 | CASSLAGPWGYTF | TGTGCCAGCAGCTTAGCGGGTCCTTGGGGCTACACCTTC
. | . | TRBJ1-3 | TRBV30 | CAWSGRVSGNTIYF | TGTGCCTGGAGTGGCCGAGTCTCTGGAAACACCATATATTTT
TRBD2 | . | TRBJ2-7 | TRBV28 | CASSLGLAHEQYF | TGTGCCAGCAGTCTGGGACTAGCCCACGAGCAGTACTTC
. | . | TRBJ2-7 | TRBV10-3 | CAISEGVYEQYF | TGTGCCATCAGTGAGGGGGTGTACGAGCAGTACTTC
TRBD1 | . | TRBJ2-1 | TRBV7-7 | CASSSDRVAEQFF | TGTGCCAGCAGTTCTGACAGGGTCGCGGAGCAGTTCTTC
. | . | TRBJ2-2 | TRBV27 | CASSYLPGAGGGELFF | TGTGCCAGCAGCTACCTCCCCGGGGCTGGAGGCGGGGAGCTGTTTTTT
. | . | TRBJ2-3 | TRBV2 | CASSERRLDSGTDTQYF | TGTGCCAGCAGTGAAAGGAGACTAGACTCAGGCACAGATACGCAGTATTTT
. | . | TRBJ2-5 | TRBV5-1 | CASSLVAWGGETQYF | TGCGCCAGCAGCTTGGTGGCTTGGGGAGGAGAGACCCAGTACTTC
. | . | TRBJ1-1 | TRBV30 | CAWEGRDNTEAFF | TGTGCCTGGGAGGGACGGGATAACACTGAAGCTTTCTTT
TRBD1 | . | TRBJ1-1 | TRBV4-3 | CASSRQPPGQGNTEAFF | TGCGCCAGCAGCCGCCAGCCTCCGGGACAGGGAAACACTGAAGCTTTCTTT
. | once | TRBJ2-1 | TRBV5-4 | CASSRLSSYNEQFF | TGTGCCAGCAGCCGACTGAGCTCCTACAATGAGCAGTTCTTC
. | . | TRBJ1-2 | TRBV10-3 | CAISEAGYSYGYTF | TGTGCCATCAGTGAAGCAGGGTATTCCTATGGCTACACCTTC
. | . | TRBJ1-1 | TRBV7-2 | CASSLVGGRTEAFF | TGTGCCAGCAGCTTAGTAGGGGGTCGAACTGAAGCTTTCTTT
TRBD1 | . | TRBJ1-5 | TRBV28 | CASSPPGGGDQPQHF | TGTGCCAGCAGTCCCCCGGGAGGGGGCGATCAGCCCCAGCATTTT
. | . | TRBJ2-1 | TRBV21-1 | CASSKGGIGVPRSDLNEQFF | TGTGCCAGCAGCAAAGGGGGAATAGGGGTCCCCAGGAGTGACCTAAATGAGCAGTTCTTC